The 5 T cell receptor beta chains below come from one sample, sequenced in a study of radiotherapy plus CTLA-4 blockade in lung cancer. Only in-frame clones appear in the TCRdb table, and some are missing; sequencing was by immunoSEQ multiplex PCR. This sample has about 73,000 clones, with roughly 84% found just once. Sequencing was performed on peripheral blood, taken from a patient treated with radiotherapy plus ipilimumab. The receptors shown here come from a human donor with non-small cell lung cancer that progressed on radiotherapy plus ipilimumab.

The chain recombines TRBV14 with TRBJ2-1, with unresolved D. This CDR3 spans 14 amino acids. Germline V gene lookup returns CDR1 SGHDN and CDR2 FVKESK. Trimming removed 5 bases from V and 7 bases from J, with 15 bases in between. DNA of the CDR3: TGTGCCAGCAGCAGCATGACAAATGGGAATGAGCAGTTCTTC. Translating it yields CASSSMTNGNEQFF.

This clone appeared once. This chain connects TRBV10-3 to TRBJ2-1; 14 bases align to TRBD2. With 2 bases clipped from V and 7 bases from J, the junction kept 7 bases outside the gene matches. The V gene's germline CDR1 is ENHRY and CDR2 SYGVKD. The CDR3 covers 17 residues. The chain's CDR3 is CAISEGQGTSGSNEQFF. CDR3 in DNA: TGTGCCATCAGTGAGGGACAGGGGACTAGCGGGAGTAATGAGCAGTTCTTC.

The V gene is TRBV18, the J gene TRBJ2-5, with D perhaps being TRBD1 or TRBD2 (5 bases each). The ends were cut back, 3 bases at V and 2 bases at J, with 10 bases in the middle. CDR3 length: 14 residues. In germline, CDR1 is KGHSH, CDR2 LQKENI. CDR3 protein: CASSPFEGQETQYF. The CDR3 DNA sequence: TGTGCCAGCTCACCCTTTGAGGGGCAAGAGACCCAGTACTTC.

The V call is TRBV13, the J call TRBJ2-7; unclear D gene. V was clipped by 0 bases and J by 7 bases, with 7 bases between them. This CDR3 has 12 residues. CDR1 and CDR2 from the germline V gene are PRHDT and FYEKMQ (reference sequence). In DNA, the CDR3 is TGTGCCAGCAGCTTAGGAGATTTGGAGCAGTACTTC. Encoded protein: CASSLGDLEQYF.

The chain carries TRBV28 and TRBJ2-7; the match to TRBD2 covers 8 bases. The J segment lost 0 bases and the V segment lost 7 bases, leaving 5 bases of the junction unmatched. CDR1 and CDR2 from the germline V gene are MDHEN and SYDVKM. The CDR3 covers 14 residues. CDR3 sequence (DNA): TGTGCCAGCATCGAAAGCGGGAGCTCCTACGAGCAGTACTTC. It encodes CASIESGSSYEQYF.